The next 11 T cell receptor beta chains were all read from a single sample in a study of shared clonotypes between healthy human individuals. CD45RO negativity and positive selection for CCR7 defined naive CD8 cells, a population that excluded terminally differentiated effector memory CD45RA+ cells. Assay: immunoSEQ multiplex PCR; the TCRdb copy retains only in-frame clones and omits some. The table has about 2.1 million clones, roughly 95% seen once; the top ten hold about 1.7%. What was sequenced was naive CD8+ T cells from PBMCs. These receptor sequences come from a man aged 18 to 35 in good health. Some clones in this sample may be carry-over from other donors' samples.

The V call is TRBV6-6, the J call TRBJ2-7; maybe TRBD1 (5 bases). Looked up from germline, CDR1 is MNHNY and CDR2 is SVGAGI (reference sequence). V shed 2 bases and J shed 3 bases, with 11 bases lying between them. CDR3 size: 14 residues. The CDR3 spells CASSYPDKDYEQYF. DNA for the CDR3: TGTGCCAGCAGTTACCCGGACAAAGACTACGAGCAGTACTTC.

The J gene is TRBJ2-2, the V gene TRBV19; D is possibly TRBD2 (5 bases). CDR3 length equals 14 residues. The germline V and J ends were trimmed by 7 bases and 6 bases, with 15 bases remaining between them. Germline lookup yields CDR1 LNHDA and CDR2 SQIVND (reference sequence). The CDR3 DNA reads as TGTGCCAGTAAGGACTTGGGAGCGCCCGGGGAGCTGTTTTTT. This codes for CASKDLGAPGELFF.

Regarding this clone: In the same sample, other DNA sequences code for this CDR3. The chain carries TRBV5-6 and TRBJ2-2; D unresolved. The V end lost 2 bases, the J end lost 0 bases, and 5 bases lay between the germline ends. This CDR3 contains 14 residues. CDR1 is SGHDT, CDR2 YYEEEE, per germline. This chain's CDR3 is CASSLAPNTGELFF. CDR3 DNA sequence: TGTGCCAGCAGCTTAGCTCCGAACACCGGGGAGCTGTTTTTT.

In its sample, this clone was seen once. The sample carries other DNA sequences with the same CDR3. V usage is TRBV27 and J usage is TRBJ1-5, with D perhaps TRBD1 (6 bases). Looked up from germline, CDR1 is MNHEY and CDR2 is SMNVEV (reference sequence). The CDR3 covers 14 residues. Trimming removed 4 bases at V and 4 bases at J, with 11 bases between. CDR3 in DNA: TGTGCCAGCAGTTACAGGGACGGTAATCAGCCCCAGCATTTT. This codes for CASSYRDGNQPQHF.

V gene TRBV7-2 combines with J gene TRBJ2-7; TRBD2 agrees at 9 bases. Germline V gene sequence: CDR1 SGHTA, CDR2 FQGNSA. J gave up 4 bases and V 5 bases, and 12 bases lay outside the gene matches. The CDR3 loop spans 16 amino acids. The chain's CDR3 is CASSDPPSGNIYEQYF. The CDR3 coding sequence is TGTGCCAGCAGCGACCCCCCTAGCGGGAATATATACGAGCAGTACTTC.

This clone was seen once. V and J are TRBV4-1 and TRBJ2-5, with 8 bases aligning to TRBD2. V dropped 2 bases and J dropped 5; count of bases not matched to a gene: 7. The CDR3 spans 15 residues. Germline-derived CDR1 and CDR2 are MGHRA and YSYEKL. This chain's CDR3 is CASSQPLAGSETQYF. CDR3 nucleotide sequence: TGCGCCAGCAGCCAACCCTTAGCGGGAAGTGAGACCCAGTACTTC.

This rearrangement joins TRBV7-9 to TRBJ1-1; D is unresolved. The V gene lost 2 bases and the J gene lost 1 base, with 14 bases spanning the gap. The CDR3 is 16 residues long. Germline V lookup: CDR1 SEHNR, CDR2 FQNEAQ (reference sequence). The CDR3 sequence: CASSLPPGRPNTEAFF. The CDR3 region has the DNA TGTGCCAGCAGCTTACCCCCGGGCAGGCCGAACACTGAAGCTTTCTTT.

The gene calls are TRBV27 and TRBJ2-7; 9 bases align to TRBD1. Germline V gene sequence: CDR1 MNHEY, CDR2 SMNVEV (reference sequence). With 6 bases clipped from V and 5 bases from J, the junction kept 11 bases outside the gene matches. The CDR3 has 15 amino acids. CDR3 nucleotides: TGTGCCAGCAGCGACCGGGACAGGGTATCCCACGAGCAGTACTTC. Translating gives CASSDRDRVSHEQYF.

DNA of the CDR3: TGCGCCAGCAGCCAAGACAGGGGGCGCAGGGGTGACACTGAAGCTTTCTTT. Its protein is CASSQDRGRRGDTEAFF. The chain combines TRBV4-1 with TRBJ1-1; the match to TRBD1 covers 8 bases. The CDR3 has 17 amino acids. Germline V CDR1 and CDR2: MGHRA, YSYEKL. Trimming at V came to 0 bases and at J to 3 bases, leaving 9 bases not matched to a gene.

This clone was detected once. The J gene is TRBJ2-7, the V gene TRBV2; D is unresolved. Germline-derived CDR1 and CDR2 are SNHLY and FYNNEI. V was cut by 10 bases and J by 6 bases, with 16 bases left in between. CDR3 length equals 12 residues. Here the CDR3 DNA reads TGTGCCATATTGGTTATGTCCCGCGAGCAGTACTTC. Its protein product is CAILVMSREQYF.

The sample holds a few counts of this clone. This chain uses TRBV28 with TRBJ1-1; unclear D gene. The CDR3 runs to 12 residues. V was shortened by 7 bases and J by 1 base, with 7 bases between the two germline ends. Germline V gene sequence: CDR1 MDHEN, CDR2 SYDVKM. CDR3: CASIQRNTEAFF. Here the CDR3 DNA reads TGTGCCAGCATCCAGCGGAACACTGAAGCTTTCTTT.